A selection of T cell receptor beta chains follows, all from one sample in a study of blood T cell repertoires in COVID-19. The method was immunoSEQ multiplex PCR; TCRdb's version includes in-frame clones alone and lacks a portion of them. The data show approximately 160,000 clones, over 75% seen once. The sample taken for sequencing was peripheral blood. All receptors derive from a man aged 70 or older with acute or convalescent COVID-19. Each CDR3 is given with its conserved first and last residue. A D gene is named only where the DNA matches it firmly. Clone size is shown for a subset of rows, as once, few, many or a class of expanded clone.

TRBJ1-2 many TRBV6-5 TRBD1 CASRADRGSYGYTF TGTGCCAGCAGAGCGGACAGGGGGAGCTATGGCTACACCTTC
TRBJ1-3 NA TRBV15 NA CATSRDLGGIGNTIYF TGTGCCACCAGCAGAGATTTAGGAGGGATCGGAAACACCATATATTTT
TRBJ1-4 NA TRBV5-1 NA CASSLGGGGAEEKLFF TGCGCCAGCAGCTTGGGAGGCGGGGGCGCCGAGGAAAAACTGTTTTTT
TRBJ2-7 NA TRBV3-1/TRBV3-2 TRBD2 CASSPFSSGIEEQYF TGTGCCAGCAGCCCATTTTCCAGCGGGATTGAGGAGCAGTACTTC
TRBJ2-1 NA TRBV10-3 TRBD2 CAISGMTSGVDEQFF TGTGCCATCAGTGGGATGACTAGCGGGGTTGATGAGCAGTTCTTC
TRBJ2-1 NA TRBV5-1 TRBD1 CASSPQGDSYNEQFF TGCGCCAGCAGCCCCCAGGGGGACTCCTACAATGAGCAGTTCTTC
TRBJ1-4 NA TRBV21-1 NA CASSLLKRGGGGEKLFF TGTGCCAGCAGCCTCCTGAAACGTGGGGGCGGCGGTGAAAAACTGTTTTTT
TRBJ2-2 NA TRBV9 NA CASSADITGKVNTGELFF TGTGCCAGCAGCGCCGATATTACCGGGAAAGTGAACACCGGGGAGCTGTTTTTT
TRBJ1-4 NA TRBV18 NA CASSLEEEGKLFF TGTGCCAGCTCACTGGAGGAGGAGGGAAAACTGTTTTTT
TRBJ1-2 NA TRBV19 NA CASRTQGGKDYGYTF TGTGCCAGTAGGACACAGGGTGGGAAAGACTATGGCTACACCTTC
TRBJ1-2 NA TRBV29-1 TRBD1 CSVGQGFAGYTF TGCAGCGTAGGACAGGGGTTTGCGGGCTACACCTTC
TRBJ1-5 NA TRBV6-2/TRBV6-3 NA CASSYPVQPQHF TGTGCCAGCAGTTACCCCGTTCAGCCCCAGCATTTT
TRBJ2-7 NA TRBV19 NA CASSLRGYEQYF TGTGCCAGTAGTCTCAGAGGCTACGAGCAGTACTTC
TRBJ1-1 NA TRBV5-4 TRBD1 CASSRDSLNTEAFF TGTGCCAGCAGCAGGGACAGCCTGAACACTGAAGCTTTCTTT
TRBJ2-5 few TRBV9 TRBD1 CASAITGTGETQYF TGTGCCAGCGCCATCACCGGGACAGGAGAGACCCAGTACTTC
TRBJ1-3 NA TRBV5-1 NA CASTSGGQISGNTIYF TGCGCCAGCACCTCTGGTGGACAGATCTCTGGAAACACCATATATTTT
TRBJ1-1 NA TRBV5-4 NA CASSEELLNTEAFF TGTGCCAGCAGCGAGGAACTCTTGAACACTGAAGCTTTCTTT
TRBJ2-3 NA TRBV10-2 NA CASRRGDTNTDTQYF TGCGCCAGCAGGAGAGGGGACACTAACACAGATACGCAGTATTTT
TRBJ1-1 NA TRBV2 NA CASIEQGPGTEAFF TGTGCCAGCATCGAGCAGGGGCCGGGCACTGAAGCTTTCTTT
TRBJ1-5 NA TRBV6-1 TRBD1 CASSDWGQGTQPQHF TGTGCCAGCAGTGATTGGGGACAGGGAACGCAGCCCCAGCATTTT
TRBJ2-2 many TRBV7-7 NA CASSRGAGAYTGELFF TGTGCTAGCAGCCGGGGGGCAGGGGCCTACACCGGGGAGCTGTTTTTT
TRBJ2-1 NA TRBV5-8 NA CASSYGDGRGSNEQFF TGTGCCAGCAGTTACGGGGACGGGAGAGGTAGCAATGAGCAGTTCTTC
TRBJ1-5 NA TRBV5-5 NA CASSLGGMGQPQHF TGTGCCAGCAGCTTGGGAGGGATGGGGCAGCCCCAGCATTTT
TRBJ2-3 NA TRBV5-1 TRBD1 CASSLEGTGRTDTQYF TGCGCCAGCAGCTTGGAAGGGACAGGGAGAACAGATACGCAGTATTTT
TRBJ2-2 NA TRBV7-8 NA CASSFYAGETGELFF TGTGCCAGCAGCTTCTACGCCGGGGAGACCGGGGAGCTGTTTTTT
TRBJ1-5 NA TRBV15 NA CATSRGDQPQHF TGTGCCACCAGCAGAGGAGATCAGCCCCAGCATTTT
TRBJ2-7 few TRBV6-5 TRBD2 CASRAGVDEQYF TGTGCCAGCAGAGCGGGAGTCGACGAGCAGTACTTC
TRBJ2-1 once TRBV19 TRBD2 CASSIGLGGTYNEQFF TGTGCCAGTAGTATAGGTCTCGGGGGGACCTACAATGAGCAGTTCTTC
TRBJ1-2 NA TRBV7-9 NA CASSLLGLLYGYTF TGTGCCAGCAGCTTACTCGGGTTACTTTATGGCTACACCTTC
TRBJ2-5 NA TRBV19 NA CASSIDRGRQETQYF TGTGCCAGTAGTATAGACAGGGGCCGCCAAGAGACCCAGTACTTC
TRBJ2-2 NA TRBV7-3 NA CASSQRRSGELFF TGTGCCAGCAGCCAGAGGCGTTCCGGGGAGCTGTTTTTT
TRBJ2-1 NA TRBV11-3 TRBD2 CASSLGAGVAGDNEQFF TGTGCCAGCAGCTTAGGGGCCGGGGTAGCGGGGGACAATGAGCAGTTCTTC